This T cell receptor beta chain was sequenced for a study of long-term antiretroviral therapy in people with HIV. The CDR3 has 14 residues. Germline values: CDR1 LNHDA, CDR2 SQIVND (reference sequence). Between the trimmed V and J ends, which lost 3 bases and 3 bases, there was a span of 9 bases. Study-level results: Control repertoires displayed wider CDR3 length ranges than the HIV repertoires.

Concerning this clone: The antigen is not known.

Each contributor possessed a minimum of one pre-ART and a minimum of two post-ART PBMC samples. Sequencing used immunoSEQ v3.0 at survey level. Assay used: immunoSEQ multiplex PCR; TCRdb lists only in-frame clones, some missing. The data hold 26,000 or so clones, with 93% observed a single time. This TCR derives from a man between 40 and 49 years old with HIV. V usage is TRBV19 and J usage is TRBJ2-1, with a tentative D call TRBD2 (6 bases). The sequences come from unsorted PBMCs, collected 6.2 years after starting antiretroviral therapy. This chain's CDR3 is CASSISGLYNEQFF. Here the CDR3 DNA reads TGTGCCAGTAGTATTAGCGGACTCTACAATGAGCAGTTCTTC.